This TCR beta chain was captured by sequencing in a study of OX40 agonist ivuxolimab in advanced cancers. Study-wide background: Patients were under 90% male with ages roughly 20 to 90, mean approximately 62.

Clones were read by immunoSEQ multiplex PCR, and TCRdb kept only the in-frame ones, dropping some. The sample includes more than 10,000 clones, nearly 85% of them seen just once. This material consisted of CD4+ or CD8+ T cells sorted from blood, taken in a trial of the OX40 agonist ivuxolimab. The receptor comes from an adult with an advanced solid tumor such as melanoma, head and neck, liver or kidney cancer.

In nucleotides, the CDR3 is TGTGCCAGCAGTTACGCGCACACCGGGGAGCTGTTTTTT. This translates into CASSYAHTGELFF. The rearrangement joins TRBV6-5 to TRBJ2-2; no reliable D call. With 2 bases removed from V and 3 bases from J, the gap between germline ends came to 4 bases. The CDR3 contains 13 residues. Germline V gene lookup returns CDR1 MNHEY and CDR2 SVGAGI.